The sequence of this TCR beta chain was determined in a study of OX40 agonist ivuxolimab in advanced cancers. This CDR3 spans 16 amino acids. The germline CDR1 and CDR2 sequences are MGHRA and YSYEKL. Trimming cost V 4 bases and J 3 bases, with 18 bases left between them. Generated by immunoSEQ multiplex PCR, the TCRdb table keeps only in-frame clones and is missing some. The sample holds over 100,000 clones, 80% to 90% seen once. The material sequenced was CD4+ or CD8+ T cells sorted from blood, taken in a trial of the OX40 agonist ivuxolimab. The source is an adult with an advanced solid tumor such as melanoma, head and neck, liver or kidney cancer. The chain uses TRBV4-1 and TRBJ2-5; the D gene is possibly TRBD1 (5 bases). The CDR3 DNA is TGCGCCAGCAGCCCAGGGATAGGGGTCCCTAAAGAGACCCAGTACTTC. It yields the protein CASSPGIGVPKETQYF.